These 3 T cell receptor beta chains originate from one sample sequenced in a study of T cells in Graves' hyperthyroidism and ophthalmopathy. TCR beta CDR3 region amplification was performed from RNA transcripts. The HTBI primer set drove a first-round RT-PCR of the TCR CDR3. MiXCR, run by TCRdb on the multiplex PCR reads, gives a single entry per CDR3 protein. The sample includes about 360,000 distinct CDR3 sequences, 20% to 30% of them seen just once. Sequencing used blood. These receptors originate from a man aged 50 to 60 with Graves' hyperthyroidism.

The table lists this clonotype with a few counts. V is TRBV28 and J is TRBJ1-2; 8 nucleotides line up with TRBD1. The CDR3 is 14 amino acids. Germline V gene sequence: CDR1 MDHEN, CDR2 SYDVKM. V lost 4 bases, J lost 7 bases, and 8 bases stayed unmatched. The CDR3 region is CASSYSGGRSGYTF. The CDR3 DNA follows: TGTGCCAGCAGTTATTCAGGGGGCAGATCTGGCTACACCTTC.

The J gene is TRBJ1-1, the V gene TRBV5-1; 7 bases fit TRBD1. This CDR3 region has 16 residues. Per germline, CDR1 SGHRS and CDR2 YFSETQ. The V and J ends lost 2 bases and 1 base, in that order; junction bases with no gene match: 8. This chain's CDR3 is CASSLLPTGTNTEAFF. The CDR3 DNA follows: TGCGCCAGCAGCTTACTACCGACAGGGACGAACACTGAAGCTTTCTTT.

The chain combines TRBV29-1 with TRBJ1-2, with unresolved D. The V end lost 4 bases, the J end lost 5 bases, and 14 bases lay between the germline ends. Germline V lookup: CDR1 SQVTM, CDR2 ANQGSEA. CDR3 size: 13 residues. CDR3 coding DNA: TGCAGCGTTGTCGACGGTTATCAGTATGGCTACACCTTC. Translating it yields CSVVDGYQYGYTF. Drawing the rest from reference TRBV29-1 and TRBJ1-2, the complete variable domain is SAVISQKPSRDICQRGTSLTIQCQVDSQVTMMFWYRQQPGQSLTLIATANQGSEATYESGFVIDKFPISRPNLTFSTLTVSNMSPEDSSIYLCSVVDGYQYGYTFGSGTRLTVV.